The clone carrying this T cell receptor (beta chain) is deemed medium-sized by its frequency. Its target is not known. The CDR3 has 15 residues. Germline V CDR1 and CDR2: SEHNR, FQNEAQ (reference sequence). This entry comes from a study of CXCR3-negative and CXCR3-positive naive CD8 T cells. The study sorted every CD8+ T cell subset in triplicate at 280,000 or so cells each. Definition of naive CD8+ T cells rested on a CD45RO-CCR7+CD27+CD95- profile. With UMI labels, 5' RACE was used to prepare the TRB cDNA libraries. TCRdb reprocessed the 5' RACE reads; each CDR3 protein has one entry and no DNA is given. The sample has about 6,000 distinct CDR3 sequences, and its top ten clones hold approximately 1.5%. General study results and limits: In both naive subsets diversity was comparably high, whereas memory CD8+ cells showed much lower diversity. With respect to TRBV-TRBJ usage, naive CXCR3-negative and CXCR3-positive cells were similar; memory differed. Naive cells that were CXCR3-positive had more hydrophobic TRB CDR3s (compared with CXCR3-negative naive cells).

The sample taken for sequencing was naive CXCR3+ CD8+ T cells from blood. The subset: CD45RO-CCR7+CD27+CD95- naive CD8+ T cells expressing CXCR3 (TNR3+). This receptor was identified in a human donor in good health. Some clones in this sample may be carry-over from other donors' samples. The chain joins TRBV7-9 to TRBJ1-1; the TCRdb D gene call, TRBD1, has no DNA to confirm it. CDR3 protein: CASSTPEGTSTEAFF.